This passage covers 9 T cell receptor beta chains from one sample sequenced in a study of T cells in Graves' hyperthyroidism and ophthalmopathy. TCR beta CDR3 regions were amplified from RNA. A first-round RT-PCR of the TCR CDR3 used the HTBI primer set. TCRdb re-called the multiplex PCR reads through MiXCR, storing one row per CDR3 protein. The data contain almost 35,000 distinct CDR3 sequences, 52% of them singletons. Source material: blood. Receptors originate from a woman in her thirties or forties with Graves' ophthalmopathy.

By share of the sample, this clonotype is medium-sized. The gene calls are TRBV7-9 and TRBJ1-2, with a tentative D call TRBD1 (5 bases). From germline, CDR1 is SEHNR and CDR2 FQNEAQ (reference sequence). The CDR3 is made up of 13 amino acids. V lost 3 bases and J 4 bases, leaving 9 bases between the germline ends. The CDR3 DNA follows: TGTGCCAGCAGCTTCGCAGGGCTCTATGGCTACACCTTC. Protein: CASSFAGLYGYTF.

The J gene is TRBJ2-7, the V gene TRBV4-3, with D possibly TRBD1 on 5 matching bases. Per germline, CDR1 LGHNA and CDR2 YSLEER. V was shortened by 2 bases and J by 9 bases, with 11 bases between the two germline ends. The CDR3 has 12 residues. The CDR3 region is CASSQRYQGQYF. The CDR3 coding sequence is TGCGCCAGCAGCCAAAGGTACCAGGGGCAGTACTTC.

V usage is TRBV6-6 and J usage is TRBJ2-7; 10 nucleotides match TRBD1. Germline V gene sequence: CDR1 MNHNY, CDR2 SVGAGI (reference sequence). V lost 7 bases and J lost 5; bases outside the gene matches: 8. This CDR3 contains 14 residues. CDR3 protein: CASIGTGEGHEQYF. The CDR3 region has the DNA TGTGCCAGCATTGGGACAGGGGAGGGCCACGAGCAGTACTTC.

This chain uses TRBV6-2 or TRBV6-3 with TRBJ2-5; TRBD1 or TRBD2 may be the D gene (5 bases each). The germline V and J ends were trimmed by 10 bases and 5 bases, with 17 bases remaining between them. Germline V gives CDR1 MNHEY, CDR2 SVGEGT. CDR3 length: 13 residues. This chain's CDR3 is CATLQAGVETQYF. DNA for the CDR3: TGTGCCACGCTACAGGCGGGCGTCGAGACCCAGTACTTC.

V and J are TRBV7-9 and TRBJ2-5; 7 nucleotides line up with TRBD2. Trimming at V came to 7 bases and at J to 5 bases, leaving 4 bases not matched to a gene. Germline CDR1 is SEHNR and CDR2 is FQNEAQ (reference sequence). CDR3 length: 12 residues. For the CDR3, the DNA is TGTGCCAGCATCCAAGCGGGGGAGACCCAGTACTTC. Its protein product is CASIQAGETQYF.

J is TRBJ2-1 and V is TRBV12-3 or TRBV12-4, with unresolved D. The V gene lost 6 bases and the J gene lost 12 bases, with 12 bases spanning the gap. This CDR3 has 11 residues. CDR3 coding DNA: TGTGCCAGCAGCCTATACAGTGGGCAGTTCTTC. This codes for CASSLYSGQFF.

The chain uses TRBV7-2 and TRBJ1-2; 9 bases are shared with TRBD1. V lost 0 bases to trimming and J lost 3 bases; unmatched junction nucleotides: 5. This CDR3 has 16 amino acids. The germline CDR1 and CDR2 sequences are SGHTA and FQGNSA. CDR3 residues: CASSLALGQGDYGYTF. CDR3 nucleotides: TGTGCCAGCAGCTTAGCGTTGGGACAGGGCGACTATGGCTACACCTTC. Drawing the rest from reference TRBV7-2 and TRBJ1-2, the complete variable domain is GAGVSQSPSNKVTEKGKDVELRCDPISGHTALYWYRQSLGQGLEFLIYFQGNSAPDKSGLPSDRFSAERTGGSVSTLTIQRTQQEDSAVYLCASSLALGQGDYGYTFGSGTRLTVV.

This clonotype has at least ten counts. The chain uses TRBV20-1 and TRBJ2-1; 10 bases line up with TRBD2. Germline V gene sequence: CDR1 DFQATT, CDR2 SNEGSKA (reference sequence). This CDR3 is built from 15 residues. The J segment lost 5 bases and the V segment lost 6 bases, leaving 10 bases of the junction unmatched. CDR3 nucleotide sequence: TGCAGTGCGTCGACAACTAGCGGGATTAACAATGAGCAGTTCTTC. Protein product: CSASTTSGINNEQFF.

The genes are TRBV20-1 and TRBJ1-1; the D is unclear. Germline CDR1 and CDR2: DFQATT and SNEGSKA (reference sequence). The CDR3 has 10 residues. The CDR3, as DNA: TGCAAAGCAAGTCCGGCGGAAGCTTTCTTT. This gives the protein CKASPAEAFF.